The clone carrying this T cell receptor beta chain was seen only a few times. The antigen is unknown. Uncontrolled infection, other autoimmune disease, pregnancy or lactation disqualified patients from enrolment. Based on clinical symptoms, serum thyroxine and TRAb, thyroid ultrasound and orbital computed tomography, diagnoses were reached. Germline CDR1 LNHDA, CDR2 SQIVND (reference sequence). V was trimmed by 5 bases and J by 8 bases, leaving 13 bases between them. The CDR3 runs to 13 residues. The data belong to a study of T cells in Graves' hyperthyroidism and ophthalmopathy. TCR beta CDR3 sequences were amplified from RNA transcripts. HTBI primers were used for first-round RT-PCR of the TCR CDR3. Each CDR3 protein is one row after TCRdb ran MiXCR on the multiplex PCR reads. In the table there are around 360,000 distinct CDR3 sequences, 12% to 15% of which are singletons. Study-level results: Before onset, ophthalmopathy was predicted by the model a median 6.5 months earlier.

J is TRBJ2-1 and V is TRBV19, with no clear D. Sequenced sample: blood. The TCR originated in a woman aged 60 to 75 with Graves' ophthalmopathy. The CDR3 loop reads CASSSSLSHEQFF. The CDR3 bases are TGTGCCAGTAGTTCCTCCCTTTCCCATGAGCAGTTCTTC.